Each of the 21 T cell receptor beta chains below was sequenced from the same sample in a study of post-analysis software for immune sequencing data. These receptors have no identified antigens. Prepared libraries of TCR beta cDNA carried unique molecular identifiers. TCRdb used MiXCR to reprocess the PCR reads, holding one entry per CDR3 protein. The data show more than 500,000 distinct CDR3 sequences, approximately 31% seen once. Whole-study findings and limits: In patients, TRBV5-6, TRBV5-1 and TRBV20-1 belonged to five TRBV segments found more frequently than in controls.

The specimen sequenced was blood. The receptor source for this set is a girl under 18 with multiple sclerosis.

The J gene is TRBJ2-1, the V gene TRBV27; 11 positions match TRBD1. Germline assignment: CDR1 MNHEY and CDR2 SMNVEV (reference sequence). V lost 5 bases, J lost 10 bases, and 10 bases stayed unmatched. This CDR3 is built from 15 residues. The CDR3 DNA is TGTGCCAGCAGTAGGGGGACAGGGGGAGGCCGGGAGCAGTTCTTC. Its translation is CASSRGTGGGREQFF.

The V gene is TRBV10-3, the J gene TRBJ2-1; 7 bases align to TRBD1. Losses at the gene ends were 7 bases for V and 5 bases for J; bases not matched to a gene: 11. This CDR3 region has 15 residues. Germline CDR1 is ENHRY and CDR2 is SYGVKD. CDR3 loop: CAINQRQGLDNEQFF. CDR3 DNA sequence: TGTGCCATCAATCAAAGACAGGGCTTGGACAATGAGCAGTTCTTC.

The rearrangement links TRBV12-3 or TRBV12-4 to TRBJ1-2; no reliable D call. The CDR3 covers 13 residues. The germline V and J ends were trimmed by 6 bases and 3 bases, with 11 bases remaining between them. In nucleotides, the CDR3 is TGTGCCAGCAGCACGACGGGCCACTATGGCTACACCTTC. This sequence encodes CASSTTGHYGYTF.

There are a few counts of this clonotype. The V gene is TRBV5-6, the J gene TRBJ2-4; D possibly corresponds to TRBD2 (6 bases). The germline V gene encodes CDR1 SGHDT and CDR2 YYEEEE. The CDR3 sequence is 17 residues long. Trimming removed 3 bases at V and 1 base at J, with 17 bases between. CDR3 protein: CASSYRRGEGAKNIQYF. The CDR3 DNA follows: TGTGCCAGCAGCTATCGGCGGGGCGAAGGGGCCAAAAACATTCAGTACTTC. Complete variable domain (other parts from reference TRBV5-6 and TRBJ2-4): DAGVTQSPTHLIKTRGQQVTLRCSPKSGHDTVSWYQQALGQGPQFIFQYYEEEERQRGNFPDRFSGHQFPNYSSELNVNALLLGDSALYLCASSYRRGEGAKNIQYFGAGTRLSVL.

This clonotype was detected many times. The CDR3 nucleotides are TGTGCCAGCAGCTTAGCGCTCGGGGCGGGGGGGCTCGCCCTTTACAATGAGCAGTTCTTC. This codes for CASSLALGAGGLALYNEQFF. V is TRBV7-2 and J is TRBJ2-1; 9 bases are shared with TRBD2. V shed 0 bases and J 4 bases; nucleotides not matched to a gene: 16. Germline CDR1 reads SGHTA; CDR2 reads FQGNSA. The CDR3 runs 20 residues.

The chain couples TRBV5-1 to TRBJ2-1; 9 bases line up with TRBD1. The CDR3 length is 14 residues. In germline, CDR1 is SGHRS, CDR2 YFSETQ. Germline trimming cut 6 bases from V and 9 bases from J; bases unmatched to any gene: 10. CDR3 region: CASTGQGGNAEQFF. CDR3 sequence (DNA): TGCGCCAGCACGGGACAGGGCGGTAATGCTGAGCAGTTCTTC.

This clonotype was counted between two and nine times. The V gene is TRBV10-3, the J gene TRBJ2-3; D gene unclear. Trimming took off 6 bases at V and 4 bases at J, with 14 bases between the two ends. CDR3 length: 14 residues. From germline, CDR1 is ENHRY and CDR2 SYGVKD. CDR3 in amino acids: CAIRGASVPDTQYF. Written as DNA, the CDR3 is TGTGCCATCAGAGGTGCCAGCGTCCCAGATACGCAGTATTTT.

CDR3 protein: CASSPIGTGTQFEAFF. CDR3 sequence (DNA): TGTGCCAGCTCACCAATTGGAACAGGGACCCAATTTGAAGCTTTCTTT. The rearrangement links TRBV18 to TRBJ1-1, with a tentative D call TRBD1 (6 bases). The V gene lost 2 bases and the J gene lost 7 bases, with 20 bases spanning the gap. Per the germline V gene, CDR1 is KGHSH and CDR2 is LQKENI. The CDR3 extends over 16 amino acids.

V and J are TRBV2 and TRBJ1-6; D not certain. V was shortened by 3 bases and J by 14 bases, with 14 bases between the two germline ends. Germline CDR1 and CDR2: SNHLY and FYNNEI. The CDR3 is 13 amino acids. CDR3 nucleotide sequence: TGTGCCAGCAGTGATACGGCCCGCGGGGCCCTCCACTTT. Translating it yields CASSDTARGALHF.

The chain combines TRBV5-1 with TRBJ1-2; TRBD1 matches 9 bases. The CDR3 consists of 13 residues. In germline, CDR1 is SGHRS, CDR2 YFSETQ. With 4 bases clipped from V and 8 bases from J, the junction kept 6 bases outside the gene matches. Here the CDR3 reads CASSGRTGDGYTF. CDR3 DNA sequence: TGCGCCAGCAGCGGCCGGACAGGGGACGGCTACACCTTC.

This clonotype was picked up a small number of times. The chain employs TRBV6-1 and TRBJ2-3; 8 nucleotides line up with TRBD1. The CDR3 length is 18 residues. Per the germline V gene, CDR1 is MNHNS and CDR2 is SASEGT. V lost 2 bases to trimming and J lost 1 base; unmatched junction nucleotides: 11. The CDR3: CASSEPRGTGNRTDTQYF. In DNA form, the CDR3 reads TGTGCCAGCAGTGAACCGAGGGGGACAGGAAACCGCACAGATACGCAGTATTTT.

The V and J genes are TRBV6-6 and TRBJ2-3, with a tentative D call TRBD2 (7 bases). This CDR3 comprises 16 residues. From germline, CDR1 is MNHNY and CDR2 SVGAGI (reference sequence). Trimming stripped 5 bases from V and 0 bases from J, with 15 bases between. CDR3 protein: CASSSGDTSSTDTQYF. CDR3 coding DNA: TGTGCCAGCAGTAGCGGGGACACTTCGAGCACAGATACGCAGTATTTT.

V gene TRBV29-1 combines with J gene TRBJ2-7, with a possible D match to TRBD2 (5 bases). Trimming shortened V by 1 base and J by 4 bases, and 8 bases separated the two germline ends. Per the germline V gene, CDR1 is SQVTM and CDR2 is ANQGSEA. This CDR3 has 12 amino acids. CDR3 in DNA: TGCAGCGTTGAAGCGGGGAAGTACGAGCAGTACTTC. Residues: CSVEAGKYEQYF.

V is TRBV27 and J is TRBJ2-5; the D is unclear. CDR3 length: 13 amino acids. V was cut by 4 bases and J by 4 bases, with 10 bases left in between. CDR1 and CDR2 from the germline V gene are MNHEY and SMNVEV (reference sequence). DNA for the CDR3: TGTGCCAGCAGTTCCTTCCCCTCAGAGACCCAGTACTTC. Protein: CASSSFPSETQYF.

This clonotype has just a few counts. The V call is TRBV5-1, the J call TRBJ1-1; D may be TRBD1 (5 bases). This CDR3 region has 16 residues. V lost 4 bases to trimming and J lost 4 bases, with 20 bases between them. Germline CDR1 reads SGHRS; CDR2 reads YFSETQ. The CDR3 sequence is CASSLTPGVDGTEAFF. In nucleotides, the CDR3 is TGCGCCAGCAGCCTGACCCCGGGGGTTGATGGCACTGAAGCTTTCTTT.

This chain links TRBV2 with TRBJ1-1, with no clear D. CDR3 length equals 13 residues. V lost 5 bases and J 4 bases, leaving 11 bases between the germline ends. Germline CDR1 is SNHLY and CDR2 is FYNNEI. The DNA for the CDR3 is TGTGCCAGCAGTAGTATCGCGCGCACTGAAGCTTTCTTT. It translates to CASSSIARTEAFF.

This clonotype has more than one count but fewer than ten. This rearrangement joins TRBV20-1 to TRBJ2-1, with unresolved D. Trimming removed 1 base at V and 0 bases at J, with 7 bases between. The CDR3 contains 14 residues. The germline CDR1 and CDR2 sequences are DFQATT and SNEGSKA (reference sequence). CDR3 bases: TGCAGTGCTAGAGCCTCATCCTCCTACAATGAGCAGTTCTTC. Its protein is CSARASSSYNEQFF.

This clonotype was counted a single time. The chain carries TRBV5-1 and TRBJ2-1, with D possibly matching TRBD1 (6 bases). The germline gives CDR1 SGHRS, CDR2 YFSETQ. The CDR3 sequence is 15 residues long. Trimming removed 0 bases at V and 4 bases at J, with 11 bases between. CDR3 sequence reads: CASSLEQGLYNEQFF. CDR3 sequence (DNA): TGCGCCAGCAGCTTGGAACAGGGCTTATACAATGAGCAGTTCTTC.

This clonotype has a single count. The genes are TRBV29-1 and TRBJ2-7; D not certain. CDR3 length: 12 amino acids. CDR1 SQVTM and CDR2 ANQGSEA come from the germline V gene. The V and J ends lost 6 bases and 9 bases respectively, with 18 bases between them. CDR3 loop: CSVATITPRQYF. CDR3 DNA: TGCAGCGTGGCCACAATCACCCCGAGGCAGTACTTC.

On this clonotype: A junction end diverges from the germline sequence, so it may reflect a read error. V usage is TRBV28 and J usage is TRBJ2-5, with D unresolved. Germline-derived CDR1 and CDR2 are MDHEN and SYDVKM. The CDR3 is 11 residues long. CDR3: CASSFTEIQYF. DNA of the CDR3: TGTGCCAGCAGTTTTACAGAGATCCAGTACTTC.

Written as DNA, the CDR3 is TGTGCCAGCAGCCCCCTAGCGGAGGGTAAAGAGACCCAGTACTTC. Its translation is CASSPLAEGKETQYF. V usage is TRBV12-3 or TRBV12-4 and J usage is TRBJ2-5, with 7 bases aligning to TRBD2. The J segment lost 3 bases and the V segment lost 6 bases, leaving 10 bases of the junction unmatched. CDR3 length: 15 amino acids.